This is a list of T cell receptor beta chains from one sample in a study of CD8 T cells in Susac syndrome. TCRdb recomputed calls from the immunoSEQ multiplex PCR reads with MiXCR, one row per CDR3 protein. The sample contains 15,000 to 20,000 distinct CDR3 sequences, roughly 95% of which appear only once. The sample consisted of CD8+ T cells from PBMCs. These receptor sequences come from a human donor in good health. Each CDR3 is given with its conserved first and last residue. The D gene is left open where the match is weak. Clone size is not always given. Where it is, it says once, few, many or a class for expanded clones.

CDR3aa: CAITSGRRDDRITDTQYF; CDR3nt: TGTGCCATCACCTCGGGGCGGAGAGACGACAGAATCACAGATACGCAGTATTTT; abundance: -; v_gene: TRBV10-3; j_gene: TRBJ2-3; d_gene: -
CDR3aa: CASSRDRTYTGELFF; CDR3nt: TGCGCCAGCAGCCGTGACAGGACTTACACCGGGGAGCTTTTTTTT; abundance: -; v_gene: TRBV4-3; j_gene: TRBJ2-2; d_gene: -
CDR3aa: CASSYPGLEDTQYF; CDR3nt: TGTGCCAGCAGCTACCCGGGACTAGAAGATACGCAGTATTTT; abundance: -; v_gene: TRBV9; j_gene: TRBJ2-3; d_gene: TRBD2
CDR3aa: CASSPKPGTSGRRSGELFF; CDR3nt: TGTGCCAGCAGCCCAAAACCCGGGACTAGCGGGAGAAGGTCCGGGGAGCTGTTTTTT; abundance: -; v_gene: TRBV7-9; j_gene: TRBJ2-2; d_gene: TRBD2
CDR3aa: CASSLDPLGEQYF; CDR3nt: TGTGCCAGCAGTTTAGACCCACTGGGGGAGCAGTACTTC; abundance: -; v_gene: TRBV28; j_gene: TRBJ2-7; d_gene: -
CDR3aa: CASSQELAGGEQISQYF; CDR3nt: TGTGCCAGCAGCCAAGAACTAGCGGGAGGAGAACAGATATCGCAGTATTTT; abundance: -; v_gene: TRBV4-2; j_gene: TRBJ2-3; d_gene: TRBD2
CDR3aa: CASSSGPLDTGELFF; CDR3nt: TGTGCCAGCAGCTCGGGACCCCTGGACACCGGGGAGCTGTTTTTT; abundance: -; v_gene: TRBV7-9; j_gene: TRBJ2-2; d_gene: -
CDR3aa: CASSPFPAGVNTEAFF; CDR3nt: TGTGCCAGCTCACCGTTCCCAGCAGGGGTGAACACTGAAGCTTTCTTT; abundance: once; v_gene: TRBV18; j_gene: TRBJ1-1; d_gene: -
CDR3aa: CASSLGTANYNEQFF; CDR3nt: TGTGCCAGCAGTTTGGGGACCGCTAACTACAATGAGCAGTTCTTC; abundance: -; v_gene: TRBV27; j_gene: TRBJ2-1; d_gene: -
CDR3aa: CASSSRDPQETQYF; CDR3nt: TGCGCCAGCAGCTCCCGGGACCCTCAAGAGACCCAGTACTTC; abundance: -; v_gene: TRBV5-1; j_gene: TRBJ2-5; d_gene: -
CDR3aa: CATSRAGAGDEQYF; CDR3nt: TGTGCCACCAGCAGAGCGGGGGCGGGAGACGAGCAGTACTTC; abundance: -; v_gene: TRBV15; j_gene: TRBJ2-7; d_gene: -
CDR3aa: CASSLRPTEAFF; CDR3nt: TGTGCCAGCAGCCTAAGGCCGACTGAAGCTTTCTTT; abundance: -; v_gene: TRBV4-2; j_gene: TRBJ1-1; d_gene: -
CDR3aa: CASSQDLIAGGYEQYF; CDR3nt: TGCGCCAGCAGCCAAGATCTGATAGCGGGAGGTTACGAGCAGTACTTC; abundance: -; v_gene: TRBV4-1; j_gene: TRBJ2-7; d_gene: TRBD2
CDR3aa: CASSLGAGETYEQYF; CDR3nt: TGTGCCAGCAGCCTGGGGGCAGGGGAGACCTACGAGCAGTACTTC; abundance: -; v_gene: TRBV27; j_gene: TRBJ2-7; d_gene: -
CDR3aa: CSVPGQDEQFF; CDR3nt: TGCAGCGTTCCAGGACAAGATGAGCAGTTCTTC; abundance: -; v_gene: TRBV29-1; j_gene: TRBJ2-1; d_gene: -
CDR3aa: CASSLMASGNTGELFF; CDR3nt: TGTGCCAGCAGTTTAATGGCTAGCGGAAACACCGGGGAGCTGTTTTTT; abundance: -; v_gene: TRBV27; j_gene: TRBJ2-2; d_gene: TRBD2
CDR3aa: CASSPAGGLGYTEAFF; CDR3nt: TGTGCCAGCAGCCCCGCGGGAGGGCTTGGATACACTGAAGCTTTCTTT; abundance: -; v_gene: TRBV3-1; j_gene: TRBJ1-1; d_gene: -
CDR3aa: CASSRTGTSGSFYEQYF; CDR3nt: TGTGCCAGCAGCAGGACCGGGACTAGCGGGAGTTTTTACGAGCAGTACTTC; abundance: -; v_gene: TRBV7-9; j_gene: TRBJ2-7; d_gene: TRBD2
CDR3aa: CSVRETGAHSSYNEQFF; CDR3nt: TGCAGCGTTCGGGAGACAGGGGCCCACAGCTCCTACAATGAGCAGTTCTTC; abundance: -; v_gene: TRBV29-1; j_gene: TRBJ2-1; d_gene: TRBD1
CDR3aa: CASSLEQGAYGYTF; CDR3nt: TGTGCCAGCAGTTTAGAACAGGGGGCTTATGGCTACACCTTC; abundance: once; v_gene: TRBV12-3/TRBV12-4; j_gene: TRBJ1-2; d_gene: TRBD1
CDR3aa: CASSVFSIDNEQFF; CDR3nt: TGTGCCAGCAGCGTTTTCTCCATTGACAATGAGCAGTTCTTC; abundance: -; v_gene: TRBV9; j_gene: TRBJ2-1; d_gene: -
CDR3aa: CSARDDWTSGSSYEQYF; CDR3nt: TGCAGTGCTAGAGATGATTGGACTAGCGGGAGTTCCTACGAGCAGTACTTC; abundance: -; v_gene: TRBV20-1; j_gene: TRBJ2-7; d_gene: TRBD2
CDR3aa: CASSINDHNQPQHF; CDR3nt: TGTGCCAGTAGTATCAATGACCACAATCAGCCCCAGCATTTT; abundance: -; v_gene: TRBV19; j_gene: TRBJ1-5; d_gene: -
CDR3aa: CASSPDRVGLPETQYF; CDR3nt: TGTGCCAGCAGCCCAGACAGGGTAGGTCTTCCAGAGACCCAGTACTTC; abundance: -; v_gene: TRBV7-9; j_gene: TRBJ2-5; d_gene: TRBD1
CDR3aa: CSPWSVQETQYF; CDR3nt: TGCAGCCCTTGGAGCGTTCAAGAGACCCAGTACTTC; abundance: -; v_gene: TRBV29-1; j_gene: TRBJ2-5; d_gene: -
CDR3aa: CASSDRDRGYEQYF; CDR3nt: TGCGCCAGCAGCGACCGGGACAGGGGTTACGAGCAGTACTTC; abundance: few; v_gene: TRBV5-1; j_gene: TRBJ2-7; d_gene: TRBD1
CDR3aa: CASGGGWEKLFF; CDR3nt: TGTGCCAGCGGCGGGGGGTGGGAAAAACTGTTTTTT; abundance: -; v_gene: TRBV7-8; j_gene: TRBJ1-4; d_gene: -
CDR3aa: CASSLDREANNEQFF; CDR3nt: TGTGCCAGCAGCTTAGACAGGGAAGCTAACAATGAGCAGTTCTTC; abundance: -; v_gene: TRBV7-9; j_gene: TRBJ2-1; d_gene: -
CDR3aa: CSVEVVNGGNIQYF; CDR3nt: TGCAGCGTTGAAGTCGTAAACGGCGGGAACATTCAGTACTTC; abundance: -; v_gene: TRBV29-1; j_gene: TRBJ2-4; d_gene: -
CDR3aa: CATSRHGLDNTGELFF; CDR3nt: TGTGCCACCAGCAGGCACGGACTAGATAACACCGGGGAGCTGTTTTTT; abundance: -; v_gene: TRBV15; j_gene: TRBJ2-2; d_gene: TRBD2
CDR3aa: CASSLNRDLDNEQFF; CDR3nt: TGTGCCAGCAGTTTAAACAGGGACCTAGACAATGAGCAGTTCTTC; abundance: -; v_gene: TRBV12-3/TRBV12-4; j_gene: TRBJ2-1; d_gene: -
CDR3aa: CASSTTDFYGYTF; CDR3nt: TGTGCCAGTAGTACAACAGACTTCTATGGCTACACCTTC; abundance: -; v_gene: TRBV19; j_gene: TRBJ1-2; d_gene: -
CDR3aa: CASSYSRGENTEAFF; CDR3nt: TGTGCCAGCAGTTACTCCAGGGGAGAGAACACTGAAGCTTTCTTT; abundance: -; v_gene: TRBV6-6; j_gene: TRBJ1-1; d_gene: -
CDR3aa: CASSYLSGPYNEQFF; CDR3nt: TGTGCCAGCAGCTATCTTAGCGGTCCCTACAATGAGCAGTTCTTC; abundance: -; v_gene: TRBV5-6; j_gene: TRBJ2-1; d_gene: -
CDR3aa: CASSLGSTEAFF; CDR3nt: TGTGCCAGCAGCTTAGGTAGCACTGAAGCTTTCTTT; abundance: -; v_gene: TRBV7-2; j_gene: TRBJ1-1; d_gene: -
CDR3aa: CASSPENGVNTEAFF; CDR3nt: TGTGCCAGCAGCCCCGAGAACGGCGTGAACACTGAAGCTTTCTTT; abundance: -; v_gene: TRBV12-3/TRBV12-4; j_gene: TRBJ1-1; d_gene: -
CDR3aa: CASSLFREKNTEAFF; CDR3nt: TGTGCCAGCAGTTTATTCCGGGAAAAGAACACTGAAGCTTTCTTT; abundance: -; v_gene: TRBV12-3/TRBV12-4; j_gene: TRBJ1-1; d_gene: -
CDR3aa: CASSDFAGELFF; CDR3nt: TGTGCCAGCAGCGACTTTGCCGGGGAGCTGTTTTTT; abundance: -; v_gene: TRBV9; j_gene: TRBJ2-2; d_gene: -
CDR3aa: CASNPDEGVEETQYF; CDR3nt: TGTGCCAGCAATCCTGACGAGGGGGTTGAGGAGACCCAGTACTTC; abundance: -; v_gene: TRBV6-6; j_gene: TRBJ2-5; d_gene: -
CDR3aa: CASSLGQGAGANVLTF; CDR3nt: TGTGCCAGCAGTTTAGGACAGGGGGCTGGGGCCAACGTCCTGACTTTC; abundance: -; v_gene: TRBV12-3/TRBV12-4; j_gene: TRBJ2-6; d_gene: TRBD1
CDR3aa: CASSPGVGANVLTF; CDR3nt: TGTGCCAGCTCACCAGGCGTGGGGGCCAACGTCCTGACTTTC; abundance: -; v_gene: TRBV18; j_gene: TRBJ2-6; d_gene: -
CDR3aa: CASSQDREEETQYF; CDR3nt: TGTGCCAGCAGTCAAGACAGGGAGGAAGAGACCCAGTACTTC; abundance: -; v_gene: TRBV28; j_gene: TRBJ2-5; d_gene: -
CDR3aa: CASSQDRVLTTDTQYF; CDR3nt: TGCGCCAGCAGCCAAGATAGGGTACTAACCACAGATACGCAGTATTTT; abundance: -; v_gene: TRBV4-3; j_gene: TRBJ2-3; d_gene: -
CDR3aa: CSATDSFEKLFF; CDR3nt: TGCAGCGCTACGGACAGTTTTGAAAAACTGTTTTTT; abundance: -; v_gene: TRBV29-1; j_gene: TRBJ1-4; d_gene: -
CDR3aa: CSVEARARGSYEQYF; CDR3nt: TGCAGCGTTGAAGCCCGGGCTAGGGGTTCCTACGAGCAGTACTTC; abundance: -; v_gene: TRBV29-1; j_gene: TRBJ2-7; d_gene: -
CDR3aa: CASSSSPGTSLYNEQFF; CDR3nt: TGTGCCAGCAGCTCCTCCCCCGGGACTAGCCTTTACAATGAGCAGTTCTTC; abundance: -; v_gene: TRBV7-9; j_gene: TRBJ2-1; d_gene: TRBD2
CDR3aa: CASSYSGREGYNEQFF; CDR3nt: TGTGCCAGCAGTTACTCAGGGCGGGAGGGCTACAATGAGCAGTTCTTC; abundance: -; v_gene: TRBV6-5; j_gene: TRBJ2-1; d_gene: TRBD2
CDR3aa: CSAPQGLAGVANEQFF; CDR3nt: TGCAGTGCTCCTCAGGGACTAGCGGGAGTGGCAAACGAGCAGTTCTTC; abundance: -; v_gene: TRBV20-1; j_gene: TRBJ2-1; d_gene: TRBD2
CDR3aa: CASSFEEYNEQFF; CDR3nt: TGTGCCAGCAGCTTCGAGGAGTACAATGAGCAGTTCTTC; abundance: -; v_gene: TRBV7-6; j_gene: TRBJ2-1; d_gene: -
CDR3aa: CASSLESRTGDSTEAFF; CDR3nt: TGTGCCAGCAGCTTAGAGTCGCGGACAGGGGACTCCACTGAAGCTTTCTTT; abundance: -; v_gene: TRBV7-9; j_gene: TRBJ1-1; d_gene: TRBD1
CDR3aa: CASSETGTGNTIYF; CDR3nt: TGTGCCAGCAGTGAGACAGGGACGGGAAACACCATATATTTT; abundance: -; v_gene: TRBV6-1; j_gene: TRBJ1-3; d_gene: TRBD1
CDR3aa: CASSPRAGMGAGETQYF; CDR3nt: TGTGCCAGCAGCCCCCGAGCGGGAATGGGAGCAGGAGAGACCCAGTACTTC; abundance: -; v_gene: TRBV7-7; j_gene: TRBJ2-5; d_gene: TRBD2
CDR3aa: CASSQVMADQEKLFF; CDR3nt: TGCGCCAGCAGCCAAGTTATGGCAGATCAAGAAAAACTGTTTTTT; abundance: once; v_gene: TRBV4-3; j_gene: TRBJ1-4; d_gene: -
CDR3aa: CAAGTCFNEQFF; CDR3nt: TGTGCTGCGGGGACCTGTTTTAATGAGCAGTTCTTC; abundance: -; v_gene: TRBV27; j_gene: TRBJ2-1; d_gene: -